These 8 T cell receptor beta chains came from one sample sequenced in a study of molecular identifiers for immune sequencing clone quantification. Each CDR3 protein gets one entry after TCRdb re-called the PCR reads with MiXCR. The table has 400,000 to 600,000 distinct CDR3 sequences, 25% seen once; the top ten hold about 0.75%. Sample: naive CD8+ T cells from blood, with Jurkat cell RNA spiked in. Noted subset: FACS-sorted CD8+CD4-CCR7+CD45RA+ naive T cells. The receptors were sampled from a human donor in good health. Some libraries in this study had Jurkat cell RNA spiked in.

The rearrangement uses TRBV11-2 and TRBJ2-7, with TRBD1 as a possible D gene (7 bases). The germline V gene has CDR1 SGHAT and CDR2 FQNNGV. Trimming stripped 5 bases from V and 1 base from J, with 18 bases between. This CDR3 is 16 amino acids long. The CDR3: CASSRWGDSLSYEQYF. The CDR3, as DNA: TGTGCCAGCAGCCGGTGGGGGGACAGCTTGTCCTACGAGCAGTACTTC.

To note about this clonotype: A much larger clonotype is one base distant, so this may be a read error. The chain combines TRBV6-6 with TRBJ2-3; 13 nucleotides match TRBD2. CDR3 length equals 17 residues. V lost 6 bases to trimming and J lost 3 bases; unmatched junction nucleotides: 9. CDR1 and CDR2 (germline): MNHNY, SVGAGI (reference sequence). CDR3 sequence reads: CASSLMGLAGLTDTQYF. Written as DNA, the CDR3 is TGTGCCAGCAGCCTGATGGGACTAGCGGGGCTTACAGATACGCAGTATTTT.

This clonotype was detected many times. The V and J genes are TRBV6-2 or TRBV6-3 and TRBJ1-3; D remains ambiguous. Germline CDR1 is MNHEY and CDR2 is SVGEGT. The CDR3 runs to 15 residues. V was trimmed by 4 bases and J by 0 bases, leaving 10 bases between them. The CDR3: CASSFGRSSGNTIYF. Written as DNA, the CDR3 is TGTGCCAGCAGTTTCGGACGGAGCTCTGGAAACACCATATATTTT.

This clonotype was observed at least ten times. V is TRBV20-1 and J is TRBJ2-7; 8 positions agree with TRBD1. J lost 2 bases, V lost 3 bases, and 3 bases had no gene match. Germline assignment: CDR1 DFQATT and CDR2 SNEGSKA (reference sequence). The CDR3 loop spans 13 amino acids. CDR3 nucleotides: TGCAGTGCTAGGACAGGGGACGCCTACGAGCAGTACTTC. Its protein product is CSARTGDAYEQYF.

The J gene is TRBJ1-5, the V gene TRBV20-1; 10 bases line up with TRBD1. V trimming: 1 base; J trimming: 0 bases; junction bases outside the gene matches: 9. This CDR3 has 18 residues. Germline CDR1 and CDR2: DFQATT and SNEGSKA (reference sequence). Written as DNA, the CDR3 is TGCAGTGCTAGAGGTCGGACAGGGGGTCAATATAGCAATCAGCCCCAGCATTTT. It codes for CSARGRTGGQYSNQPQHF.

Regarding this clonotype: The junction differs from germline at one of its ends, possibly a read error. The CDR3: CASSAGQWSSYEQYF. In nucleotides, the CDR3 is TGTGCGAGCAGCGCCGGACAGTGGAGCTCCTACGAGCAGTACTTC. This chain uses TRBV9 with TRBJ2-7; TRBD1 is a possible D gene (6 bases). The CDR3 length is 15 residues. Germline V CDR1 and CDR2: SGDLS, YYNGEE.

The rearrangement joins TRBV13 to TRBJ2-7; no definite D call. The CDR3 runs 15 residues. V was trimmed by 2 bases and J by 5 bases, leaving 16 bases between them. Germline V gene data show CDR1 as PRHDT and CDR2 as FYEKMQ (reference sequence). The CDR3 spells CASSLRERAINEQYF. The CDR3 bases are TGTGCCAGCAGCTTACGTGAACGAGCTATCAACGAGCAGTACTTC. The variable domain in full, with the rest retrieved from reference TRBV13 and TRBJ2-7, is AAGVIQSPRHLIKEKRETATLKCYPIPRHDTVYWYQQGPGQDPQFLISFYEKMQSDKGSIPDRFSAQQFSDYHSELNMSSLELGDSALYFCASSLRERAINEQYFGPGTRLTVT.

V gene TRBV19 combines with J gene TRBJ2-1; D gene ambiguous. The CDR3 extends over 13 amino acids. The V and J ends lost 3 bases and 9 bases respectively, with 12 bases between them. Per germline, CDR1 LNHDA and CDR2 SQIVND (reference sequence). The CDR3 DNA sequence: TGTGCCAGTAGTATCGGTGGGTTTAGTGAGCAGTTCTTC. It translates to CASSIGGFSEQFF.